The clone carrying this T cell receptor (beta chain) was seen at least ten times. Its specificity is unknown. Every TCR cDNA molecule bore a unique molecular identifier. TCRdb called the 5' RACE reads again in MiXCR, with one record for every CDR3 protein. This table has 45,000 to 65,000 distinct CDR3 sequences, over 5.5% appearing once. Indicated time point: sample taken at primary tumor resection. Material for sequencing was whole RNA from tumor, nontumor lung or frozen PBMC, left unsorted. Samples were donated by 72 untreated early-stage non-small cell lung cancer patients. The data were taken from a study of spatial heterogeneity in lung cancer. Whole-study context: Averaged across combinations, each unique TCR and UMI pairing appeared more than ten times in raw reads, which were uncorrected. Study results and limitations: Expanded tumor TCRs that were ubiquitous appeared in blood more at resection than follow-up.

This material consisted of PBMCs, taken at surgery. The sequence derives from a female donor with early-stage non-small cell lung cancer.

This CDR3 is CSVVRGNEQFF. The CDR3 coding sequence is TGCAGCGTTGTTAGGGGGAATGAGCAGTTCTTC. The chain uses TRBV29-1 and TRBJ2-1, with D possibly TRBD1 on 6 matching bases. This CDR3 region has 11 residues. Germline-derived CDR1 and CDR2 are SQVTM and ANQGSEA. V lost 4 bases and J 7 bases, leaving 8 bases between the germline ends.